This TCR beta chain was retrieved from a study of CD8+CD57+ T cells in acquired aplastic anemia. Study information: Mean DNA quantity obtained from sorted CD4+ and CD8+ cells was about 3.2 ug.

Overall study results and limits: Some 28 CD8+ CDR3 sequences occurred in both the patients and the controls.

Template material for TCR beta VDJ and CDR3 profiling consisted of genomic DNA. TCRdb recomputed calls from the reads with MiXCR, one row per CDR3 protein. The repertoire holds around 180,000 distinct CDR3 sequences, with about 44% as singletons. Germline CDR1 SNHLY, CDR2 FYNNEI. The CDR3 extends over 16 amino acids. V was clipped by 4 bases and J by 5 bases; unmatched bases: 12. In this sample, this clonotype turned up a few times. Antigen: not known. Sequencing involved patients with CD8+CD57+ cell expansion previously shown by flow cytometry. Sample: sorted CD4+, CD8+, or CD8+CD57+ T cells (not recorded which) from PBMCs. V usage is TRBV2 and J usage is TRBJ2-7; TRBD2 agrees at 9 bases. The receptor was isolated from a human donor with aplastic anemia. In DNA form, the CDR3 reads TGTGCCAGCAGTGGCTCTCGCAGCGGGAGGAGCGACGAGCAGTACTTC. It codes for CASSGSRSGRSDEQYF.